These T cell receptor beta chains were read from a single sample in a study of T cell responses to AZD1222 COVID-19 vaccine. Sequencing used immunoSEQ multiplex PCR; TCRdb keeps in-frame clones, though not all of them. The sample contains tens of thousands of clones, roughly 80% of which appear only once. The specimen comprised peripheral blood, sampled 28 days after the second AZD1222 dose. The receptors derive from an adult who received the AZD1222 COVID-19 vaccine. CDR3s include the opening cysteine and the closing phenylalanine or tryptophan. Fields, in order: V gene, D gene, J gene, clone size, CDR3 DNA, CDR3 protein. D genes are given only for firm matches. Part of the rows lack a size; the others show once, few, many or a class for expanded clones.

V gene: TRBV7-9; D gene: TRBD1; J gene: TRBJ1-2; clone size: -; CDR3 DNA: TGTGCCAGCAGCCCAGGGGGGGTCTATGGCTACACCTTC; CDR3 protein: CASSPGGVYGYTF
V gene: TRBV2; D gene: -; J gene: TRBJ1-1; clone size: -; CDR3 DNA: TGTGCCAGCTTCAGGGTTGGGACTGAAGCTTTCTTT; CDR3 protein: CASFRVGTEAFF
V gene: TRBV6-2/TRBV6-3; D gene: -; J gene: TRBJ1-2; clone size: -; CDR3 DNA: TGTGCCAGCAGTCCCCCGGGGGGCTACACCTTC; CDR3 protein: CASSPPGGYTF
V gene: TRBV30; D gene: -; J gene: TRBJ1-2; clone size: few; CDR3 DNA: TGTGCCTGGAGTGTACGGGACGGTAGAAACTATGGCTACACCTTC; CDR3 protein: CAWSVRDGRNYGYTF
V gene: TRBV7-2; D gene: -; J gene: TRBJ1-4; clone size: -; CDR3 DNA: TGTGCCAGCAGCTCGGGAATCTTTGAAAAACTGTTTTTT; CDR3 protein: CASSSGIFEKLFF
V gene: TRBV19; D gene: TRBD1; J gene: TRBJ1-1; clone size: -; CDR3 DNA: TGTGCCAGTAGTGCCACCCGGACAGGGGCAGGCACTGAAGCTTTCTTT; CDR3 protein: CASSATRTGAGTEAFF
V gene: TRBV3-1/TRBV3-2; D gene: -; J gene: TRBJ1-4; clone size: -; CDR3 DNA: TGTGCCAGCAGCCAAGAATTGGCCGATCTCTCTGAAAAACTGTTTTTT; CDR3 protein: CASSQELADLSEKLFF
V gene: TRBV10-3; D gene: TRBD2; J gene: TRBJ2-7; clone size: few; CDR3 DNA: TGTGCCATCAGTCCCGGGACTAGCAAGTCCTACGAGCAGTACTTC; CDR3 protein: CAISPGTSKSYEQYF
V gene: TRBV6-1; D gene: -; J gene: TRBJ1-5; clone size: -; CDR3 DNA: TGTGCCAGCAGTGACCAAGGGTATAGCAATCAGCCCCAGCATTTT; CDR3 protein: CASSDQGYSNQPQHF
V gene: TRBV5-4; D gene: -; J gene: TRBJ1-2; clone size: -; CDR3 DNA: TGTGCCAGCAGTCCCCCCCTTTTCGGCAGGGGTGTTGGCTACACCTTC; CDR3 protein: CASSPPLFGRGVGYTF
V gene: TRBV5-1; D gene: TRBD1; J gene: TRBJ2-7; clone size: -; CDR3 DNA: TGCGCCAGCAGCTTGGCAACAGGGGAATTGTACGAGCAGTACTTC; CDR3 protein: CASSLATGELYEQYF
V gene: TRBV28; D gene: TRBD1; J gene: TRBJ2-7; clone size: once; CDR3 DNA: TGTGCCAGCAGTTCGTGGGACAGGGTCTACGAGCAGTACTTC; CDR3 protein: CASSSWDRVYEQYF
V gene: TRBV7-9; D gene: -; J gene: TRBJ1-4; clone size: -; CDR3 DNA: TGTGCCAGCAGCCCGGTCGGGCGACACGGAACCGAACTGTTTTTT; CDR3 protein: CASSPVGRHGTELFF
V gene: TRBV6-2/TRBV6-3; D gene: -; J gene: TRBJ1-2; clone size: few; CDR3 DNA: TGTGCCAGCAGTTACTCACAGGGAAACTATGGCTACACCTTC; CDR3 protein: CASSYSQGNYGYTF
V gene: TRBV6-2/TRBV6-3; D gene: -; J gene: TRBJ1-5; clone size: few; CDR3 DNA: TGTGCCAGCAGTTTCGGGGCGTGGAATCAGCCCCAGCATTTT; CDR3 protein: CASSFGAWNQPQHF
V gene: TRBV25-1; D gene: -; J gene: TRBJ1-1; clone size: -; CDR3 DNA: TGTGCCAGCAGTGAAACCCCGGGACGGAAACTTAAAGCGAGGGGAGCTTTCTTT; CDR3 protein: CASSETPGRKLKARGAFF
V gene: TRBV7-9; D gene: -; J gene: TRBJ1-6; clone size: -; CDR3 DNA: TGTGCCAGCAGCCCCCTGGCGAACTCACCCCTCCACTTT; CDR3 protein: CASSPLANSPLHF
V gene: TRBV6-4; D gene: TRBD1; J gene: TRBJ1-2; clone size: -; CDR3 DNA: TGTGCCAGCAGTGACTCTAGAGGGGGCGCAGATTCCGATGGCTACACCTTC; CDR3 protein: CASSDSRGGADSDGYTF
V gene: TRBV19; D gene: TRBD1; J gene: TRBJ2-6; clone size: -; CDR3 DNA: TGTGCCAGTAGTATAGCCCCGGGACAGGGAATTCTTTCATCTGCTAAAACTGGGGCCAACGTCCTGACTTTC; CDR3 protein: CASSIAPGQGILSSAKTGANVLTF
V gene: TRBV7-9; D gene: TRBD1; J gene: TRBJ1-2; clone size: -; CDR3 DNA: TGTGCCAGCAGTCCAAACAGGGGGCAGACCATCTATGGCTACACCTTC; CDR3 protein: CASSPNRGQTIYGYTF
V gene: TRBV18; D gene: -; J gene: TRBJ1-2; clone size: -; CDR3 DNA: TGTGCCAGCTCACTAGAACAGGATTATGGCTACACCTTC; CDR3 protein: CASSLEQDYGYTF
V gene: TRBV10-1; D gene: TRBD2; J gene: TRBJ2-5; clone size: once; CDR3 DNA: TGCGCCAGCAGTGAACCGACTAGCGGGGGCCGAGGGGAGACCCAGTACTTC; CDR3 protein: CASSEPTSGGRGETQYF
V gene: TRBV7-2; D gene: TRBD2; J gene: TRBJ2-1; clone size: -; CDR3 DNA: TGTGCCAGCAGGCTGGATCGGGGGGGTTACAATGAGCAGTTCTTC; CDR3 protein: CASRLDRGGYNEQFF
V gene: TRBV2; D gene: TRBD1; J gene: TRBJ2-7; clone size: -; CDR3 DNA: TGTGCCAGACGAAGGACAGGCGCCTCCTACGAGCAGTACTTC; CDR3 protein: CARRRTGASYEQYF
V gene: TRBV25-1; D gene: -; J gene: TRBJ1-6; clone size: -; CDR3 DNA: TGTGCCAGCAGTGGAGGACAGCTCTATAATTCACCCCTCCACTTT; CDR3 protein: CASSGGQLYNSPLHF
V gene: TRBV6-5; D gene: -; J gene: TRBJ1-6; clone size: -; CDR3 DNA: TGTGCCAGCCTGGACAGACTGAATTCACCCCTCCACTTT; CDR3 protein: CASLDRLNSPLHF
V gene: TRBV6-1; D gene: -; J gene: TRBJ1-5; clone size: -; CDR3 DNA: TGTGCCAGCAGTGATGGGGCAGCGCCCCAATTGTTCTTCTCCATTCAGCCCCAGCATTTT; CDR3 protein: CASSDGAAPQLFFSIQPQHF